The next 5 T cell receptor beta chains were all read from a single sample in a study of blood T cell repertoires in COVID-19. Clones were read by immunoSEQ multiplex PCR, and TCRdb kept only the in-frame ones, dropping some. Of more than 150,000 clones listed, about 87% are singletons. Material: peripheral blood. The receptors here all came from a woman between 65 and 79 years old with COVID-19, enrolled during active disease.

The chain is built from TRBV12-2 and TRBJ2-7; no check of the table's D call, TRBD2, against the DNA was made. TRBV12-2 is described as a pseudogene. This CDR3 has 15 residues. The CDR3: CASRISGRASDEQYF. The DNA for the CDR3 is TGTGCAAGTCGCATTAGCGGGAGAGCGTCCGACGAGCAGTACTTC.

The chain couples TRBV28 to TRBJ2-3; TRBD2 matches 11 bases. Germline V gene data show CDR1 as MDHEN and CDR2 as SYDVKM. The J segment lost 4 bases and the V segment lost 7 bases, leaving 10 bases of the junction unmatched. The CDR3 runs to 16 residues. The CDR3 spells CASTPQLAGVPDTQYF. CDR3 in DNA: TGTGCCAGCACCCCCCAACTAGCGGGAGTGCCAGATACGCAGTATTTT.

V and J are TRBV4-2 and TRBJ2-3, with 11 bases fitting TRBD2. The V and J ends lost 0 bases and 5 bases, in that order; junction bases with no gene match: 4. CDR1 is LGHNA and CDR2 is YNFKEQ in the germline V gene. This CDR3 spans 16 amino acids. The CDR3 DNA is TGTGCCAGCAGCCAAGATAGCGGGAGGGCCTTAGATACGCAGTATTTT. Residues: CASSQDSGRALDTQYF.

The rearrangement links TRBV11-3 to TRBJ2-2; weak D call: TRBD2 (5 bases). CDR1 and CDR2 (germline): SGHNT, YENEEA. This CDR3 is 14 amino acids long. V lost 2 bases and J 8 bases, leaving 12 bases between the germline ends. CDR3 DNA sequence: TGTGCCAGCAGCTTACGCCTACTAGGGGGGGAGCTGTTTTTT. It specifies CASSLRLLGGELFF.

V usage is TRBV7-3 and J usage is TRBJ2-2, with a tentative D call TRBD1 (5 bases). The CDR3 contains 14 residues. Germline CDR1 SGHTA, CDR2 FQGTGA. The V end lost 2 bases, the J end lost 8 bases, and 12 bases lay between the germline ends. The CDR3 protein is CASSLWQGEGELFF. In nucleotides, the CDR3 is TGTGCCAGCAGCTTATGGCAGGGCGAGGGGGAGCTGTTTTTT.